The 26 T cell receptor beta chains below all came from one sample that was sequenced in a study of early T cells in non-severe SARS-CoV-2 infection. In TCRdb, the 5' RACE reads were re-called with MiXCR into one record per CDR3 protein. The data show 42,000 or so distinct CDR3 sequences, approximately 10% seen once. The specimen was whole blood. The origin of the receptors is an adult who was a healthcare worker with PCR-confirmed SARS-CoV-2 infection or an uninfected control (not recorded which).

The table lists this clonotype with many counts. The chain uses TRBV20-1 and TRBJ2-7; 7 bases line up with TRBD1. The CDR3 consists of 12 residues. J gave up 4 bases and V 5 bases, and 5 bases lay outside the gene matches. Germline CDR1 is DFQATT and CDR2 is SNEGSKA (reference sequence). The CDR3, as DNA: TGCAGTGCTCACAGGGGTGGGTACGAGCAGTACTTC. The encoded protein is CSAHRGGYEQYF.

This clonotype was counted many times. The chain combines TRBV3-1 with TRBJ2-7; D remains unclear. V gave up 4 bases and J gave up 6 bases, with 13 bases separating them. The CDR3 runs to 13 residues. Per germline, CDR1 LGHDT and CDR2 YNNKEL (reference sequence). The CDR3 reads CASSPIGKAEQYF. The CDR3 DNA reads as TGTGCCAGCAGCCCGATTGGTAAGGCCGAGCAGTACTTC.

The table lists this clonotype with many counts. The V call is TRBV24-1, the J call TRBJ2-1; TRBD2 matches 8 bases. CDR3 length: 17 amino acids. The germline CDR1 and CDR2 sequences are KGHDR and SFDVKD. V shed 4 bases and J 0 bases; nucleotides not matched to a gene: 7. The CDR3 spells CATSDFSGESSYNEQFF. CDR3 coding DNA: TGTGCCACCAGTGACTTTAGCGGGGAGAGCTCCTACAATGAGCAGTTCTTC.

This sequence joins TRBV7-2 and TRBJ2-6; TRBD1 might be the D (5 bases). From germline, CDR1 is SGHTA and CDR2 FQGNSA. V was trimmed by 2 bases and J by 3 bases, leaving 8 bases between them. This CDR3 contains 15 residues. The CDR3 region has the DNA TGTGCCAGCAGCTTATCAGGGTTTGGGGCCAACGTCCTGACTTTC. It is translated as CASSLSGFGANVLTF. Variable domain in full (rest from reference TRBV7-2 and TRBJ2-6): GAGVSQSPSNKVTEKGKDVELRCDPISGHTALYWYRQSLGQGLEFLIYFQGNSAPDKSGLPSDRFSAERTGGSVSTLTIQRTQQEDSAVYLCASSLSGFGANVLTFGAGSRLTVL.

The DNA of the CDR3 is TGTGCCAGCAGTTCACAGGGGCCCTACGAGCAGTACTTC. Protein sequence: CASSSQGPYEQYF. The chain couples TRBV28 to TRBJ2-7, with 7 bases lining up with TRBD1. Germline assignment: CDR1 MDHEN and CDR2 SYDVKM. The CDR3 is 13 residues long. The V gene end was trimmed by 4 bases and the J gene end by 2 bases; junction bases not matched to a gene: 2.

This clonotype came up many times. The V call is TRBV29-1, the J call TRBJ2-7; 15 bases fit TRBD2. The CDR3 spans 18 residues. Germline assignment: CDR1 SQVTM and CDR2 ANQGSEA. V gave up 6 bases and J gave up 2 bases; unmatched junction bases: 14. CDR3: CSVLTPGTSGRLAYEQYF. The CDR3 bases are TGCAGCGTCCTCACTCCAGGGACTAGCGGGAGGTTAGCCTACGAGCAGTACTTC.

This clonotype occurred many times. The gene calls are TRBV7-2 and TRBJ1-1; D is uncertain. The germline V gene encodes CDR1 SGHTA and CDR2 FQGNSA. This CDR3 has 13 amino acids. The V and J ends lost 6 bases and 1 base respectively, with 9 bases between them. In DNA form, the CDR3 reads TGTGCCAGCAGTTACACACCGAACACTGAAGCTTTCTTT. Encoded protein: CASSYTPNTEAFF.

The V gene is TRBV20-1, the J gene TRBJ2-3, with D possibly being TRBD1 or TRBD2 (7 bases each). Trimming shortened V by 6 bases and J by 2 bases, and 18 bases separated the two germline ends. Germline V gene data show CDR1 as DFQATT and CDR2 as SNEGSKA (reference sequence). This CDR3 is built from 15 residues. The CDR3 loop is CSAEAGQLNTDTQYF. The CDR3 DNA sequence: TGCAGTGCAGAAGCGGGACAGCTAAACACAGATACGCAGTATTTT.

Ten or more counts support this clonotype. This sequence joins TRBV11-2 and TRBJ2-3, with unresolved D. This CDR3 contains 14 residues. V was pared by 5 bases and J by 6 bases, with 15 bases between. Germline values: CDR1 SGHAT, CDR2 FQNNGV. The CDR3 loop reads CASSLIPHADTQYF. CDR3 in DNA: TGTGCCAGCAGCCTCATACCACACGCGGATACGCAGTATTTT.

This clonotype has a count of ten or more. This chain connects TRBV20-1 to TRBJ1-1; D is perhaps TRBD1 (5 bases). The CDR3 loop spans 15 amino acids. The V gene lost 0 bases and the J gene lost 0 bases, with 11 bases spanning the gap. CDR1 and CDR2 (germline): DFQATT, SNEGSKA (reference sequence). The CDR3 DNA follows: TGCAGTGCTAGAGATCAGGGTGGTATGAACACTGAAGCTTTCTTT. Amino acid sequence: CSARDQGGMNTEAFF.

This clonotype came up many times. The J gene is TRBJ1-4, the V gene TRBV12-3 or TRBV12-4; 11 bases map to TRBD1. Unmatched junction bases numbered 6, after V lost 4 bases and J lost 8 bases. The CDR3 extends over 15 amino acids. The CDR3 loop is CASSYRDRGSEKLFF. The CDR3 coding sequence is TGTGCCAGCAGTTACCGGGACAGGGGGTCAGAAAAACTGTTTTTT.

This clonotype occurred many times. The rearrangement joins TRBV6-6 to TRBJ1-2, with a tentative D call TRBD1 (6 bases). The CDR3 has 15 residues. V lost 5 bases to trimming and J lost 3 bases, with 16 bases between them. The germline CDR1 and CDR2 sequences are MNHNY and SVGAGI (reference sequence). CDR3 in amino acids: CASSPRGQDYYGYTF. DNA for the CDR3: TGTGCCAGCAGTCCGCGGGGGCAGGACTACTATGGCTACACCTTC.

This clonotype was counted many times. V is TRBV20-1 and J is TRBJ2-1; no clear D gene. The germline V gene has CDR1 DFQATT and CDR2 SNEGSKA (reference sequence). The CDR3 covers 12 residues. Trimming left V 3 bases short and J 8 bases short, with 11 bases between. CDR3 sequence (DNA): TGCAGTGCTAGTTTTAGTATAGATGAGCAGTTCTTC. As protein: CSASFSIDEQFF.

The chain's CDR3 is CASSLEGRLSSYNEQFF. The CDR3 coding sequence is TGTGCCAGCAGCTTAGAGGGTAGATTGAGCTCCTACAATGAGCAGTTCTTC. The V and J genes are TRBV7-6 and TRBJ2-1; no firm D call. V was clipped by 1 base and J by 0 bases, with 13 bases between them. The CDR3 runs to 17 residues. Germline V CDR1 and CDR2: SGHVS, FNYEAQ.

The CDR3 DNA is TGTGCCAGCAGTTACAGTTACTACGAGCAGTACTTC. Its translation is CASSYSYYEQYF. The V gene is TRBV6-2 or TRBV6-3, the J gene TRBJ2-7, with D unclear. Trimming stripped 2 bases from V and 3 bases from J, with 5 bases between. Germline V gene data show CDR1 as MNHEY and CDR2 as SVGEGT. This CDR3 comprises 12 residues.

The sample holds a few counts of this clonotype. The rearrangement uses TRBV7-2 and TRBJ2-1; either TRBD1 or TRBD2 may fit D (6 bases each). Germline V CDR1 and CDR2: SGHTA, FQGNSA. The CDR3 length is 16 residues. Trimming removed 1 base from V and 7 bases from J, with 17 bases in between. The DNA for the CDR3 is TGTGCCAGCAGCTTAGTGGAGACTAGGGGGAAGAATGAGCAGTTCTTC. Its translation is CASSLVETRGKNEQFF.

This clonotype was counted a few times. The chain joins TRBV28 to TRBJ1-6; D remains unclear. The V gene lost 6 bases and the J gene lost 7 bases, with 10 bases spanning the gap. The CDR3 runs 13 residues. Germline-derived CDR1 and CDR2 are MDHEN and SYDVKM. CDR3 coding DNA: TGTGCCAGCAGGCCGGACGGGAATTCACCCCTCCACTTT. Translating gives CASRPDGNSPLHF.

This clonotype was seen a handful of times. The genes are TRBV7-2 and TRBJ2-7; D gene unclear. Germline CDR1 reads SGHTA; CDR2 reads FQGNSA. V gave up 0 bases and J gave up 0 bases, with 6 bases separating them. The length of the CDR3 is 14 residues. This CDR3 reads CASSLAPASYEQYF. Here the CDR3 DNA reads TGTGCCAGCAGCTTAGCCCCCGCCTCCTACGAGCAGTACTTC.

This clonotype was seen a handful of times. The rearrangement links TRBV28 to TRBJ1-6; 7 bases fit TRBD1. Germline trimming cut 8 bases from V and 8 bases from J; bases unmatched to any gene: 3. The CDR3 covers 12 residues. The germline V gene has CDR1 MDHEN and CDR2 SYDVKM. CDR3 protein: CASSTGYSPLHF. The CDR3 DNA reads as TGTGCCAGCTCGACAGGGTATTCACCCCTCCACTTT.

Remarks on this clonotype: The conserved final phenylalanine or tryptophan is absent from the CDR3, which likely points to a read error. The V gene is TRBV4-3, the J gene TRBJ2-7; TRBD2 matches at 7 bases. This CDR3 is built from 14 residues. Germline V lookup: CDR1 LGHNA, CDR2 YSLEER. With V trimmed by 4 bases and J by 3 bases, 6 bases remained unmatched. DNA for the CDR3: TGCGCCAGCAGCCCCCTGGCGGGGGACTACGAGCAGTACATC. The encoded protein is CASSPLAGDYEQYI.

This clonotype was counted many times. The rearrangement links TRBV29-1 to TRBJ1-1; 9 bases are shared with TRBD1. The germline gives CDR1 SQVTM, CDR2 ANQGSEA. Germline trimming cut 4 bases from V and 11 bases from J; bases unmatched to any gene: 20. This CDR3 comprises 16 residues. CDR3 DNA sequence: TGCAGCGTTGCCTTTTGGGACAGGGTGCCCTCACTGAAGGCTTTCTTT. It yields the protein CSVAFWDRVPSLKAFF. The entire variable domain, with the rest obtained from reference TRBV29-1 and TRBJ1-1, is as follows: SAVISQKPSRDICQRGTSLTIQCQVDSQVTMMFWYRQQPGQSLTLIATANQGSEATYESGFVIDKFPISRPNLTFSTLTVSNMSPEDSSIYLCSVAFWDRVPSLKAFFGQGTRLTVV.

The chain combines TRBV7-3 with TRBJ2-2, with D perhaps TRBD1 (5 bases). The CDR3 is made up of 14 amino acids. CDR1 and CDR2 from the germline V gene are SGHTA and FQGTGA. V was trimmed by 5 bases and J by 4 bases, leaving 11 bases between them. The CDR3 sequence is CASSQTGGTGELFF. DNA for the CDR3: TGTGCCAGCAGCCAAACAGGTGGCACCGGGGAGCTGTTTTTT.

This clonotype showed up many times. This rearrangement joins TRBV4-3 to TRBJ1-2; weak D call: TRBD1 (6 bases). V was trimmed by 1 base and J by 7 bases, leaving 13 bases between them. This CDR3 is 14 amino acids long. The germline gives CDR1 LGHNA, CDR2 YSLEER. The CDR3 DNA is TGCGCCAGCAGCCAAGCTTCAGGGGCTTTTGGCTACACCTTC. Translation gives CASSQASGAFGYTF.

The V and J genes are TRBV6-2 or TRBV6-3 and TRBJ1-2; D unclear. The CDR3 consists of 14 residues. The germline V gene has CDR1 MNHEY and CDR2 SVGEGT. The ends were cut back, 0 bases at V and 4 bases at J, with 9 bases in the middle. CDR3 in DNA: TGTGCCAGCAGTTACTCGAGTCAGCTCTATGGCTACACCTTC. This sequence encodes CASSYSSQLYGYTF.

The chain is built from TRBV6-5 and TRBJ2-7; D ambiguous. In germline, CDR1 is MNHEY, CDR2 SVGAGI. The V gene lost 2 bases and the J gene lost 0 bases, with 11 bases spanning the gap. There are 15 residues in the CDR3. The DNA for the CDR3 is TGTGCCAGCAGTTACCTCATTACATTCTCCTACGAGCAGTACTTC. Amino acids: CASSYLITFSYEQYF.

This clonotype was seen at least ten times. V and J are TRBV5-6 and TRBJ1-2, with 7 positions matching TRBD1. Germline V CDR1 and CDR2: SGHDT, YYEEEE. The CDR3 runs to 16 residues. V dropped 0 bases and J dropped 3; count of bases not matched to a gene: 8. The CDR3 coding sequence is TGTGCCAGCAGCTTGGGACAGGGAATCGGGTACTATGGCTACACCTTC. Its protein is CASSLGQGIGYYGYTF. Full variable domain (rest looked up from reference TRBV5-6 and TRBJ1-2): DAGVTQSPTHLIKTRGQQVTLRCSPKSGHDTVSWYQQALGQGPQFIFQYYEEEERQRGNFPDRFSGHQFPNYSSELNVNALLLGDSALYLCASSLGQGIGYYGYTFGSGTRLTVV.